These 14 T cell receptor beta chains were sequenced from one sample in a study of shared clonotypes between healthy human individuals. Some clones are missing from TCRdb's copy, which holds only in-frame ones; the method was immunoSEQ multiplex PCR. The table has millions of clones, just over 90% seen once. The material sequenced was naive CD4+ T cells sorted from blood. As for subset: CD45RA+ positively selected. The origin of the receptors is a young man in good health.

The J gene is TRBJ2-3, the V gene TRBV18; no reliable D call. The CDR3 is made up of 11 amino acids. Germline CDR1 KGHSH, CDR2 LQKENI. V lost 5 bases to trimming and J lost 6 bases, with 6 bases between them. The CDR3 region is CASSGPDTQYF. In DNA form, the CDR3 reads TGTGCCAGCTCAGGTCCGGATACGCAGTATTTT.

V usage is TRBV2 and J usage is TRBJ2-6; a weak D match, TRBD1 (5 bases). Germline V lookup: CDR1 SNHLY, CDR2 FYNNEI. V lost 6 bases, J lost 0 bases, and 12 bases lay in between. The CDR3 runs 16 residues. The CDR3 loop reads CASRSDSSSGANVLTF. DNA of the CDR3: TGTGCCAGCAGGTCTGACAGCAGCTCTGGGGCCAACGTCCTGACTTTC.

CDR3 sequence: CASVTEDTQYF. The CDR3 DNA follows: TGCGCCAGCGTTACAGAAGATACGCAGTATTTT. The chain uses TRBV10-2 and TRBJ2-3, with unresolved D. Germline loops: CDR1 WSHSY, CDR2 SAAADI. The germline V and J ends were trimmed by 8 bases and 5 bases, with 8 bases remaining between them. The CDR3 is 11 amino acids.

This chain links TRBV6-5 with TRBJ1-6; D remains unclear. This CDR3 has 14 amino acids. The V end was cut by 4 bases, the J end by 7 bases, with 11 bases between. Germline V CDR1 and CDR2: MNHEY, SVGAGI. The DNA for the CDR3 is TGTGCCAGCAGTTGGAGGCAGAAAAATTCACCCCTCCACTTT. The encoded protein is CASSWRQKNSPLHF.

V gene TRBV29-1 combines with J gene TRBJ2-3, with TRBD2 matching over 11 bases. With 4 bases clipped from V and 3 bases from J, the junction kept 6 bases outside the gene matches. The CDR3 has 15 residues. Germline V lookup: CDR1 SQVTM, CDR2 ANQGSEA. The CDR3 region has the DNA TGCAGCGTTGGTAGCGGGAGGGCCAAGACAGATACGCAGTATTTT. The encoded protein is CSVGSGRAKTDTQYF.

The chain joins TRBV6-1 to TRBJ2-7; 12 bases are a match to TRBD2. J lost 4 bases, V lost 7 bases, and 8 bases had no gene match. CDR1 and CDR2 (germline): MNHNS, SASEGT. This CDR3 has 15 amino acids. CDR3 in DNA: TGTGCCAGCACCAGAACTAGCGGGGGGTCTTACGAGCAGTACTTC. This encodes CASTRTSGGSYEQYF.

V is TRBV5-4 and J is TRBJ2-3; possibly TRBD2 for D (7 bases). The length of the CDR3 is 14 residues. V was cut by 4 bases and J by 4 bases, with 13 bases left in between. Germline CDR1 reads SGHNT; CDR2 reads YYREEE (reference sequence). The CDR3 region has the DNA TGTGCCAGCAGCCCCGGGGGGCGCGCAGATACGCAGTATTTT. It is translated as CASSPGGRADTQYF. The variable domain in full, completed from reference TRBV5-4 and TRBJ2-3, reads ETGVTQSPTHLIKTRGQQVTLRCSSQSGHNTVSWYQQALGQGPQFIFQYYREEENGRGNFPPRFSGLQFPNYSSELNVNALELDDSALYLCASSPGGRADTQYFGPGTRLTVL.

This chain connects TRBV25-1 to TRBJ1-3; D remains ambiguous. The V end lost 6 bases, the J end lost 0 bases, and 12 bases lay between the germline ends. This CDR3 is built from 15 residues. Germline assignment: CDR1 MGHDK and CDR2 SYGVNS. The CDR3, as DNA: TGTGCCAGCAGACCGTGGCAAGACTCTGGAAACACCATATATTTT. This encodes CASRPWQDSGNTIYF. Full variable domain (outside the CDR3, taken from reference TRBV25-1 and TRBJ1-3): EADIYQTPRYLVIGTGKKITLECSQTMGHDKMYWYQQDPGMELHLIHYSYGVNSTEKGDLSSESTVSRIRTEHFPLTLESARPSHTSQYLCASRPWQDSGNTIYFGEGSWLTVV.

The chain is built from TRBV9 and TRBJ2-2; TRBD1 matches 7 bases. This CDR3 has 16 amino acids. Germline CDR1 reads SGDLS; CDR2 reads YYNGEE. V lost 2 bases and J lost 4; bases outside the gene matches: 8. The CDR3 sequence is CASSVRQGTGTGELFF. CDR3 sequence (DNA): TGTGCCAGCAGCGTCCGACAGGGCACAGGCACCGGGGAGCTGTTTTTT.

The chain couples TRBV30 to TRBJ1-5; possibly TRBD1 for D (5 bases). V gave up 7 bases and J gave up 4 bases, with 14 bases separating them. The CDR3 is made up of 13 amino acids. Germline V gene data show CDR1 as GTSNPN and CDR2 as SVGIG (reference sequence). The CDR3 reads CALGESGNQPQHF. CDR3 nucleotide sequence: TGTGCCTTAGGGGAATCGGGGAATCAGCCCCAGCATTTT. Full variable domain (remainder filled in from reference TRBV30 and TRBJ1-5): SQTIHQWPATLVQPVGSPLSLECTVEGTSNPNLYWYRQAAGRGLQLLFYSVGIGQISSEVPQNLSASRPQDRQFILSSKKLLLSDSGFYLCALGESGNQPQHFGDGTRLSIL.

The rearrangement joins TRBV11-2 to TRBJ2-3; 8 bases are shared with TRBD1. J lost 1 base, V lost 4 bases, and 10 bases had no gene match. The length of the CDR3 is 17 residues. The V gene's germline CDR1 is SGHAT and CDR2 FQNNGV. The CDR3, as DNA: TGTGCCAGCAGCTGGACCTCAGGGGGCATGGGCACAGATACGCAGTATTTT. As protein: CASSWTSGGMGTDTQYF.

This chain uses TRBV11-2 with TRBJ1-2, with 7 bases lining up with TRBD1. CDR1 SGHAT and CDR2 FQNNGV come from the germline V gene. This CDR3 has 14 residues. V lost 3 bases to trimming and J lost 7 bases; unmatched junction nucleotides: 8. This chain's CDR3 is CASSLGEGAGGYTF. DNA of the CDR3: TGTGCCAGCAGCTTGGGGGAGGGGGCTGGTGGCTACACCTTC.

Comment on this clone: This sample also contains other DNA sequences that code for the same CDR3. This sequence joins TRBV6-1 and TRBJ1-2; D is unresolved. The CDR3 contains 12 residues. V was shortened by 2 bases and J by 5 bases, with 6 bases between the two germline ends. Germline CDR1 and CDR2: MNHNS and SASEGT. For the CDR3, the DNA is TGTGCCAGCAGTGAAATAGGATATGGCTACACCTTC. Its translation is CASSEIGYGYTF.

This clone appeared once. The chain is built from TRBV10-3 and TRBJ2-6, with 9 positions matching TRBD1. Germline CDR1 ENHRY, CDR2 SYGVKD. Trimming at V came to 6 bases and at J to 0 bases, leaving 12 bases not matched to a gene. The CDR3 sequence is 19 residues long. DNA of the CDR3: TGTGCCATCAGAGACCCACCGGGACAGGGAAGCTCTGGGGCCAACGTCCTGACTTTC. Encoded protein: CAIRDPPGQGSSGANVLTF.